Listed below are T cell receptor beta chains from one sample, sequenced in a study of T-cell reconstitution after alpha-beta-depleted transplantation in children. One entry per CDR3 protein results from TCRdb running MiXCR on the PCR reads. The top ten hold 5% to 8% of the sample, which has 200,000 to 250,000 distinct CDR3 sequences, 6.5% to 9% seen once. The specimen comprised PBMCs, mostly from graft donor cells, sampled 180 days after TCRalphabeta/CD19-depleted stem cell transplant. All receptors derive from a male patient under 18 who had a stem cell transplant for acute lymphoblastic leukemia, so the T cells may come from the graft donor. Each CDR3 is given without its conserved first and last residue. Some rows have no size entry. The others give once, few or many, or a class for an expanded clone.

>.|TRBV19|12
ASSPQALNTEAF
>many|TRBV7-8|12
ASSPQGASQPQH
>many|TRBV11-2|16
ASSAGTWGAGDQETQY
>.|TRBV7-3|11
ASSSEGADTQY
>many|TRBV9|13
ASSVGGGTNTEAF
>many|TRBV6-5|15
ASSYSSGRGSFYEQY
>many|TRBV20-1|12
SARSRVAANEQF
>many|TRBV12-5|9
ASGSRETQY
>many|TRBV20-1|12
SASGRVGDPEAF
>many|TRBV7-9|13
ASSLSRGLNTEAF
>many|TRBV28|8
ATKDRELF
>many|TRBV4-2|15
ASSHAWDRADTGELF
>many|TRBV20-1|12
SGLEGPSYNEQF
>many|TRBV12-3/TRBV12-4|12
ASSQRDRGTEAF
>many|TRBV28|14
ASSFLARISNYGYT
>many|TRBV7-2|15
ASSFGGPTSVQETQY
>few|TRBV18|13
ASSPLRIGANVLT
>many|TRBV12-3/TRBV12-4|10
ASSQQLTEAF
>many|TRBV6-5|10
ASSSRTYEQY
>many|TRBV20-1|10
SAGTSGETQY
>few|TRBV2|10
AGQLSTDTQY
>many|TRBV29-1|10
SYRVAGETQY
>many|TRBV20-1|14
SARDKVVFGTDTQY
>many|TRBV5-1|14
ASTITGSANTGELF
>many|TRBV10-1|15
ASSGSWGQGHTGELF
>many|TRBV4-1|11
ASSQGPAYEQY
>many|TRBV28|12
ASSLRTAKNTIY
>many|TRBV29-1|17
SVSGRAGPLRGWAYEQY
>.|TRBV15|13
ATSRAGGPGETQY
>many|TRBV7-2|13
ASSSPGLDTYEQY
>many|TRBV5-1|13
ASSLALDWTDTQY
>many|TRBV20-1|9
SAPQGSPLH
>many|TRBV29-1|13
SVTPGAPWSTEAF
>many|TRBV7-6|13
ASSLRTGSNEKLF
>many|TRBV5-8|11
ASSLGQDYGYT
>many|TRBV5-1|10
ASSVRVDTQY
>many|TRBV7-8|9
ASSLGRNVF
>many|TRBV5-1|16
ASSLASPGPKIPYEQY
>many|TRBV7-3|11
ASNAGGVETQY
>many|TRBV10-3|10
AISESGVEQF
>many|TRBV6-1|12
ASSQSGRRDTQY
>many|TRBV12-5|7
ASGNGYT
>many|TRBV7-9|11
ASSLRPGYEQY